These 3 T cell receptor beta chains came from one sample sequenced in a study of siplizumab effects on memory and regulatory T cells (dated by TCRdb to the late 2010s). Preparation of the library involved the immunoSEQ multiplex PCR assay. Sourced from immuneACCESS, this table was stored by TCRdb with only in-frame sequences that have V and J called. A share of the clones is absent; for the studies checked, an unresolved V gene accounts for under half, and the remainder has no known explanation. For this sample the table gives approximately 100,000 clones, of which 92% were detected only once. Less than 0.85% of the sample is held by the ten biggest clonotypes. The source material was Tregs sorted from blood. These receptor sequences come from a human donor in good health.

This chain connects TRBV9 to TRBJ2-7; perhaps D is TRBD1 or TRBD2 (6 bases each). Trimming cost V 0 bases and J 2 bases, with 18 bases left between them. This CDR3 is built from 17 residues. Looked up from germline, CDR1 is SGDLS and CDR2 is YYNGEE. The CDR3 here is CASSVGIGGDKTYEQYF. CDR3 nucleotides: TGTGCCAGCAGCGTAGGGATAGGAGGGGACAAGACCTACGAGCAGTACTTC.

The chain has TRBV20-1 and TRBJ2-5; the D is unclear. V was shortened by 7 bases and J by 4 bases, with 10 bases between the two germline ends. The V gene's germline CDR1 is DFQATT and CDR2 SNEGSKA (reference sequence). CDR3 length: 11 residues. The CDR3 region is CSVTPRETQYF. DNA for the CDR3: TGCAGTGTCACCCCCAGAGAGACCCAGTACTTC.

As regards this clone: Mismatch with germline at one junction end may stem from a read error. CDR3 protein: CASSVVNGEPYEQYF. The CDR3 region has the DNA TGCGCCAGCAGTGTAGTGAATGGAGAACCCTACGAGCAGTACTTC. V is TRBV6-5 and J is TRBJ2-7; unclear D gene. From germline, CDR1 is MNHEY and CDR2 SVGAGI. The CDR3 runs 15 residues.